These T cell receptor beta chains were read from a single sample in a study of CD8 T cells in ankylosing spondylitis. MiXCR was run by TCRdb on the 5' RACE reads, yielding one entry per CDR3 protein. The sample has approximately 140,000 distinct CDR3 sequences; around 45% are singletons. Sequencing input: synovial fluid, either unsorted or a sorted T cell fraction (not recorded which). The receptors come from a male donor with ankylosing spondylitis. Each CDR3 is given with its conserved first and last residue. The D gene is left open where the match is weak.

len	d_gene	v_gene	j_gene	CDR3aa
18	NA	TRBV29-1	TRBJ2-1	CSDLEFHRQVASYNEQFF
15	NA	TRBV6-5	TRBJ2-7	CASSYVSGLGYEQYF
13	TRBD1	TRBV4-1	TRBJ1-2	CASTGGSEYGYTF
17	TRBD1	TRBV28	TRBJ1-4	CASSLFGRQGTNEKLFF
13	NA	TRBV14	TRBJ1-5	CASSPLGLTPQHF
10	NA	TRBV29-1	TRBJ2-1	CSGRDNEQFF
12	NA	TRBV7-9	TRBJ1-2	CASSFRGHGYTF
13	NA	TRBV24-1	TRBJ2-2	CATSDRNTGELFF
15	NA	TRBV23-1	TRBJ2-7	CASSQENGVSHEQYF
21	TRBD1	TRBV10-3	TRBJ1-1	CAISEAWARGLVWYSNTEAFF
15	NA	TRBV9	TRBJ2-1	CASSVVGNAGNEQFF
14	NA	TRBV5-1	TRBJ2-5	CASSFDRLLETQYF
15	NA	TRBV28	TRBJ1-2	CASTYRDTHNYGYTF
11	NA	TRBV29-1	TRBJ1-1	CSVDWGTEAFF
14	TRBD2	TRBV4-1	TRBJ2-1	CASSVGGGSNEQFF
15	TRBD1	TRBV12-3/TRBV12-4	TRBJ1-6	CASSKGTGVISPLHF
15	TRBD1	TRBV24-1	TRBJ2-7	CATSKVGDREDEQYF
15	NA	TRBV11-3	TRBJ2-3	CASSPPWGGTDTQYF
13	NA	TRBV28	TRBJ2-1	CASSGSSLVEQFF
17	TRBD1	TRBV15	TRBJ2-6	CATGTAKSIAGANVLTF
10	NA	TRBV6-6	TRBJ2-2	CASWGGELFF
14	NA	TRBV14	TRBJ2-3	CASSQVFRTDTQYF
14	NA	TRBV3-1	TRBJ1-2	CASSQAQGNYGYTF
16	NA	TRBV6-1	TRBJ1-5	CASSPVSGGTGQPQHF